This T cell receptor (beta chain) comes out of a study of tumor-infiltrating lymphocytes in localized non-small cell lung cancer. CDR1 and CDR2 from the germline V gene are SNHLY and FYNNEI. The V gene end was trimmed by 6 bases and the J gene end by 6 bases; junction bases not matched to a gene: 8. The CDR3 consists of 15 residues. Clones were sequenced by immunoSEQ multiplex PCR, and TCRdb holds only the in-frame ones, with some missing. The sample carries about 15,000 clones, under 80% recorded once. This clonotype was obtained from a human donor with non-small cell lung cancer. This chain links TRBV2 with TRBJ1-4, with 9 bases lining up with TRBD1. Sequencing used lung tumor tissue. This CDR3 is CASRNTGTGYEKLFF. The CDR3 nucleotides read TGTGCCAGCAGGAACACCGGGACAGGGTATGAAAAACTGTTTTTT.